This is a list of T cell receptor beta chains from one sample in a study of blood T cells in healthy people across ages. TCRdb analysed the 5' RACE reads with MiXCR anew, one entry per CDR3 protein. This table holds around 1,100,000 distinct CDR3 sequences, less than 45% found once. The sequenced sample was blood. The receptors stem from a man aged 18-30 years in good health. CDR3s include the opening cysteine and the closing phenylalanine or tryptophan. D genes are given only for firm matches. Part of the rows lack a size; the others show once, few, many or a class for expanded clones.

j_gene: TRBJ1-2
abundance: -
d_gene: -
v_gene: TRBV5-1
CDR3nt: TGCGCCAGCAGCTTGGAAGGGGGGCGTGGCTACACCTTC
CDR3aa: CASSLEGGRGYTF

j_gene: TRBJ1-1
abundance: few
d_gene: -
v_gene: TRBV4-3
CDR3nt: TGCGCCAGCAGCCGACCGGGCCAGAAGAACACTGAAGCTTTCTTT
CDR3aa: CASSRPGQKNTEAFF

j_gene: TRBJ2-1
abundance: -
d_gene: TRBD2
v_gene: TRBV5-5
CDR3nt: TGTGCCAGCAGCCCATACTCCCGGCGGGGGGCTTTCAATGAGCAGTTCTTC
CDR3aa: CASSPYSRRGAFNEQFF

j_gene: TRBJ1-2
abundance: few
d_gene: -
v_gene: TRBV20-1
CDR3nt: TGCAGTGCCAGTCGGGTGAACTTCTATGGCTACACCTTC
CDR3aa: CSASRVNFYGYTF

j_gene: TRBJ2-1
abundance: many
d_gene: TRBD2
v_gene: TRBV29-1
CDR3nt: TGCAGCCCCGACGGGGGGGCTATCTACAATGAGCAGTTCTTC
CDR3aa: CSPDGGAIYNEQFF

j_gene: TRBJ2-1
abundance: -
d_gene: TRBD2
v_gene: TRBV7-2
CDR3nt: TGTGCCAGCAGATCGGGACTAGCAGGCAATGAGCAGTTCTTC
CDR3aa: CASRSGLAGNEQFF

j_gene: TRBJ2-1
abundance: few
d_gene: TRBD1
v_gene: TRBV13
CDR3nt: TGTGCCAGCAGCCCGTCGGACAGGGGCCGGAATGAGCAGTTCTTC
CDR3aa: CASSPSDRGRNEQFF

j_gene: TRBJ1-2
abundance: -
d_gene: -
v_gene: TRBV29-1
CDR3nt: TGCAGCGTTGAAATCCGGGGACGAAACTATGGCTACACCTTC
CDR3aa: CSVEIRGRNYGYTF

j_gene: TRBJ1-5
abundance: few
d_gene: -
v_gene: TRBV6-5
CDR3nt: TGTGCCAGCAGTAATTCAGGGGGCAATCAGCCCCAGCATTTT
CDR3aa: CASSNSGGNQPQHF

j_gene: TRBJ1-2
abundance: -
d_gene: TRBD1
v_gene: TRBV27
CDR3nt: TGTGCCAGCAGTGCCTCCGGGACAGATGGCTACACCTTC
CDR3aa: CASSASGTDGYTF

j_gene: TRBJ2-5
abundance: few
d_gene: -
v_gene: TRBV6-1
CDR3nt: TGTGCCAGCAGTGAAAGGTCGGTAGGGTGGGAGCAGTACTTC
CDR3aa: CASSERSVGWEQYF

j_gene: TRBJ2-4
abundance: -
d_gene: -
v_gene: TRBV20-1
CDR3nt: TGCAGTGCTAGCAGGGAGGTGGCCAAAAACATTCAGTACTTC
CDR3aa: CSASREVAKNIQYF

j_gene: TRBJ1-1
abundance: -
d_gene: TRBD1
v_gene: TRBV20-1
CDR3nt: TGCAGTGCCCAAAACAGGGGGACTGAAGCTTTCTTT
CDR3aa: CSAQNRGTEAFF

j_gene: TRBJ2-7
abundance: few
d_gene: TRBD2
v_gene: TRBV5-1
CDR3nt: TGCGCCAGCAGCTTGTTCAGCGGGGATTCCTCCTACAATGAGCAGTACTTC
CDR3aa: CASSLFSGDSSYNEQYF

j_gene: TRBJ2-1
abundance: many
d_gene: TRBD2
v_gene: TRBV29-1
CDR3nt: TGCAGCGTTGAAGTTGCGGGGGTGGGGAATGAGCAGTTCTTC
CDR3aa: CSVEVAGVGNEQFF

j_gene: TRBJ2-1
abundance: -
d_gene: -
v_gene: TRBV5-1
CDR3nt: TGCGCCAGCAGCTTTCCTCCTGGGGTCACCAATGAGCAGTTCTTC
CDR3aa: CASSFPPGVTNEQFF

j_gene: TRBJ1-5
abundance: few
d_gene: -
v_gene: TRBV4-2
CDR3nt: TGTGCCAGCAGCCACCGACAGGATAATCAGCCCCAGCATTTT
CDR3aa: CASSHRQDNQPQHF

j_gene: TRBJ2-1
abundance: -
d_gene: -
v_gene: TRBV15
CDR3nt: TGTGCCACCAGCAGAGATCAAGGACGGCTCCCCTACAATGAGCAGTTCTTC
CDR3aa: CATSRDQGRLPYNEQFF

j_gene: TRBJ2-1
abundance: -
d_gene: -
v_gene: TRBV11-2
CDR3nt: TGTGCCAGCTCGGCTGGTCGGGTAAATGAGCAGTTCTTC
CDR3aa: CASSAGRVNEQFF

j_gene: TRBJ1-1
abundance: -
d_gene: -
v_gene: TRBV7-2
CDR3nt: TGTGCCAGCAGCTTAGATGGGGCAGGGGCCCTGACTGAAGCTTTCTTT
CDR3aa: CASSLDGAGALTEAFF

j_gene: TRBJ2-5
abundance: few
d_gene: TRBD1
v_gene: TRBV25-1
CDR3nt: TGTGCCAGCAGTGAATATGCAGCAGGACAGGGGACCCAGTACTTC
CDR3aa: CASSEYAAGQGTQYF

j_gene: TRBJ1-5
abundance: -
d_gene: TRBD1
v_gene: TRBV20-1
CDR3nt: TGCAGTGCTATCAGTCCGGGACAGGGTGCGGCAGGGCCCCAGCATTTT
CDR3aa: CSAISPGQGAAGPQHF

j_gene: TRBJ1-2
abundance: few
d_gene: -
v_gene: TRBV4-2
CDR3nt: TGTGCCAGCAGCCAGAAAGGGTATGTTACGGGCGAAAAAAATGGCTACACCTTC
CDR3aa: CASSQKGYVTGEKNGYTF